The entry that follows covers one T cell receptor beta chain sequence. This entry comes from a study of blood T cell repertoires in COVID-19. Ages ranged from about 18 to 89 years, with residence in about two dozen US areas. Participant reports of clinical history set cohort assignment. Original analysis: Counts of nucleated cells, estimated from reference gene primer amplification, were obtained. Assay: immunoSEQ multiplex PCR; the TCRdb copy retains only in-frame clones and omits some. V and J calls and clone size are copied from that table; D and trimming were computed from the DNA. The repertoire holds fewer than 350,000 clones, with about 87% as singletons. Trimming took 2 bases from V and 3 from J; bases not matched to a gene: 4. The length of the CDR3 is 15 residues. Germline-derived CDR1 and CDR2 are SGHDN and FVKESK.

Material: PBMCs or T cells enriched from blood (not recorded which). The chain has TRBV14 and TRBJ2-7, with 10 bases fitting TRBD2. The sequence was obtained from a woman aged 30 to 39 with acute COVID-19. CDR3 sequence reads: CASSQQLAGNYEQYF. The CDR3 coding sequence is TGTGCCAGCAGCCAACAACTAGCGGGGAACTACGAGCAGTACTTC.